This T cell receptor (beta chain) comes out of a study of a mutant IDH1 vaccine in newly diagnosed glioma. Whole-study context: Receipt of radiotherapy, temozolomide, or both preceded the study, and most received both. Study-level findings and limits: Apparently unrelated to pseudoprogression were changes in the top peripheral T cell clonotypes. It was approximately 92% of patients that developed vaccine-induced immune responses.

The time point was: baseline, week 1 (first vaccination visit). Treatment here: pre-vaccination baseline after standard-of-care therapy. Donor diagnoses consisted of new WHO grade 3 or 4 IDH1-mutant, ATRX-lost astrocytomas. This clone appeared a single time. Its antigen remains unknown. From germline, CDR1 is MRHNA and CDR2 SNTAGT. The CDR3 spans 18 residues. Trimming took off 5 bases at V and 6 bases at J, with 28 bases between the two ends. The repertoire was sequenced with immunoSEQ multiplex PCR; TCRdb's copy has only in-frame clones and lacks some. The sample includes about 35,000 clones, approximately 90% seen only once; the top ten take around 5%.

The sample consisted of PBMCs, taken from a glioma patient treated with radiotherapy, temozolomide or both. The J gene is TRBJ1-1, the V gene TRBV6-4; D is perhaps TRBD1 (5 bases). The TCR sequence derives from a middle-aged woman with glioma. The CDR3: CASSLRNVDSRYDSEAFF. DNA for the CDR3: TGTGCCAGCAGTTTGCGGAATGTTGACAGCCGGTATGACTCTGAAGCTTTCTTT.